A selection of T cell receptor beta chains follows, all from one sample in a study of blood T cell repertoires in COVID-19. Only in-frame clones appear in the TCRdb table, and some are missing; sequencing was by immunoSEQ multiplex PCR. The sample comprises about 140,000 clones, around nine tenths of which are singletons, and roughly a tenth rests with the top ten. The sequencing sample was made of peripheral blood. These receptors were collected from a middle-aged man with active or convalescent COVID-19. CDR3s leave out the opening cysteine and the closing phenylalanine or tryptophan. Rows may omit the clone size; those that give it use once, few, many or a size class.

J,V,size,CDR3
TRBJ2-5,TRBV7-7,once,ASSLGSGRAKETQY
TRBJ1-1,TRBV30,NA,AWRTRNTEAF
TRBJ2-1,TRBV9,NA,ASSVGTENEQF
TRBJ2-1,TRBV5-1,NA,ASSLDFLNEQF
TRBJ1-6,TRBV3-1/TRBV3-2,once,ASSQQGPAV
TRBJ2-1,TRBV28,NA,ASSWTGLGEQF
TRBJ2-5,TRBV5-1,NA,ASSFSGQSRETQY
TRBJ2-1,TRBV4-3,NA,ASSHEAGGSYNEQF
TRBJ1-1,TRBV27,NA,ASTRGHVAF
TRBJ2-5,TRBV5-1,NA,ASSLDPRETQY